The 13 T cell receptor beta chains in this list originate from one sample, sequenced in a study of regulatory T cells in long-lasting Graves disease. Both iRepertoire HTBI primers and Arm-PCR of CDR3 regions were used to build the TCR beta libraries. TCRdb redid the calling of the multiplex PCR reads with MiXCR, one entry per CDR3 protein. In the table there are about 520,000 distinct CDR3 sequences, 9.5% to 15% of which are singletons. The sample's time point: newly diagnosed GD, antithyroid drugs for less than 3 months. The authors made the TCR library using RNA they extracted from PBMCs. The same sample was also studied in work on T cells in Graves' hyperthyroidism and ophthalmopathy.

Sequenced here: peripheral blood mononuclear cells (PBMCs), sampled at new diagnosis, from a patient treated with antithyroid drugs. These receptors all come from a woman in her 30s with Graves disease.

This clonotype was seen many times. This rearrangement joins TRBV18 to TRBJ2-3; 10 positions match TRBD1. This CDR3 spans 14 amino acids. CDR1 and CDR2 (germline): KGHSH, LQKENI. Unmatched junction bases numbered 4, after V lost 6 bases and J lost 4 bases. The CDR3, as DNA: TGTGCCAGCTCGCGGACAGGGGGTGCAGATACGCAGTATTTT. Amino acids: CASSRTGGADTQYF.

This clonotype was detected many times. One end of the junction is discordant with germline, which a read error may explain. This chain uses TRBV7-9 with TRBJ2-7; possible D gene TRBD2, 5 bases. Germline V CDR1 and CDR2: SEHNR, FQNEAQ (reference sequence). The CDR3 covers 14 residues. CDR3 in DNA: TGTGCCAGCAGCTTAGTGGCGGGCTCCCACGAGCAGTACTTC. Translating gives CASSLVAGSHEQYF.

This sequence joins TRBV19 and TRBJ1-1, with a weak D call TRBD1 (5 bases). V was clipped by 7 bases and J by 3 bases, with 15 bases between them. The CDR3 runs 14 residues. Germline V gene sequence: CDR1 LNHDA, CDR2 SQIVND (reference sequence). Here the CDR3 DNA reads TGTGCCAGTATAAAGAACCTGGGGGACACTGAAGCTTTCTTT. Translating it yields CASIKNLGDTEAFF.

In this sample, this clonotype turned up many times. The J gene is TRBJ1-1, the V gene TRBV30; D is undetermined. Trimming stripped 0 bases from V and 10 bases from J, with 15 bases between. Germline V gene sequence: CDR1 GTSNPN, CDR2 SVGIG (reference sequence). CDR3 size: 13 residues. The chain's CDR3 is CAWSVRESTVAFF. The CDR3 nucleotides read TGTGCCTGGAGTGTACGTGAGAGCACAGTAGCTTTCTTT.

Comment on this clonotype: Given a much more abundant clone one base away, this may be a read error. The J gene is TRBJ2-7, the V gene TRBV11-3, with TRBD1 as a possible D gene (5 bases). The CDR3 contains 13 residues. Germline loops: CDR1 SGHNT, CDR2 YENEEA. The CDR3 protein is CAGSAAGSYEQYF. In nucleotides, the CDR3 is TGTGCCGGCAGCGCGGCAGGGTCCTACGAGCAGTACTTC.

This clonotype was counted ten times or more. The chain joins TRBV2 to TRBJ1-1, with D possibly being TRBD1 (5 bases). The ends were cut back, 4 bases at V and 4 bases at J, with 22 bases in the middle. CDR1 and CDR2 (germline): SNHLY, FYNNEI. The CDR3 totals 17 residues. The CDR3 region is CASSAAGRVLRGTEAFF. CDR3 DNA sequence: TGTGCCAGCAGTGCGGCAGGGAGAGTACTAAGGGGCACTGAAGCTTTCTTT.

This clonotype was seen repeatedly, ten times or more. This rearrangement joins TRBV30 to TRBJ2-1, with D possibly matching TRBD2 (5 bases). CDR1 and CDR2 (germline): GTSNPN, SVGIG (reference sequence). This CDR3 spans 15 amino acids. V was trimmed by 3 bases and J by 4 bases, leaving 16 bases between them. The CDR3 bases are TGTGCCTGGAGGCTACGAGGGAGCATATACAATGAGCAGTTCTTC. It yields the protein CAWRLRGSIYNEQFF.

Ten or more counts support this clonotype. This CDR3 is CASFEPRDRASYEQYF. CDR3 DNA sequence: TGTGCCAGCTTCGAACCCCGGGACAGGGCGTCCTACGAGCAGTACTTC. This rearrangement joins TRBV18 to TRBJ2-7; TRBD1 matches 9 bases. The V gene end was trimmed by 7 bases and the J gene end by 1 base; junction bases not matched to a gene: 11. Germline values: CDR1 KGHSH, CDR2 LQKENI. The CDR3 totals 16 residues.

At least ten counts were recorded for this clonotype. The chain is built from TRBV13 and TRBJ1-1; D is ambiguous. V was pared by 1 base and J by 1 base, with 7 bases between. The length of the CDR3 is 14 residues. Germline CDR1 and CDR2: PRHDT and FYEKMQ (reference sequence). CDR3 in amino acids: CASSLEQPNTEAFF. DNA for the CDR3: TGTGCCAGCAGCTTAGAACAGCCGAACACTGAAGCTTTCTTT.

This clonotype appeared many times. The chain joins TRBV11-2 to TRBJ2-7; no clear D. The germline CDR1 and CDR2 sequences are SGHAT and FQNNGV. The CDR3 has 12 residues. V was trimmed by 1 base and J by 5 bases, leaving 6 bases between them. CDR3 in amino acids: CASSLGFNEQYF. CDR3 in DNA: TGTGCCAGCAGCTTAGGGTTCAACGAGCAGTACTTC.

Many counts were recorded for this clonotype. The rearrangement joins TRBV3-1 to TRBJ1-5; D gene ambiguous. Germline values: CDR1 LGHDT, CDR2 YNNKEL (reference sequence). CDR3 length equals 13 residues. V was clipped by 1 base and J by 8 bases, with 9 bases between them. CDR3 DNA: TGTGCCAGCAGCCAAGGGGGTTTGGAGCCCCAGCATTTT. The encoded protein is CASSQGGLEPQHF. The whole variable domain, remainder taken from reference TRBV3-1 and TRBJ1-5, is DTAVSQTPKYLVTQMGNDKSIKCEQNLGHDTMYWYKQDSKKFLKIMFSYNNKELIINETVPNRFSPKSPDKAHLNLHINSLELGDSAVYFCASSQGGLEPQHFGDGTRLSIL.

The chain joins TRBV19 to TRBJ1-3, with unresolved D. V dropped 3 bases and J dropped 0 bases, with 9 bases sitting between them. From germline, CDR1 is LNHDA and CDR2 SQIVND (reference sequence). The CDR3 is 15 amino acids. The DNA for the CDR3 is TGTGCCAGTAGTATTTTGGAAAACTCTGGAAACACCATATATTTT. Encoded protein: CASSILENSGNTIYF.

In this sample, this clonotype turned up many times. This chain joins TRBV2 and TRBJ2-2; maybe TRBD1 (6 bases). The CDR3 loop spans 16 amino acids. The germline V gene encodes CDR1 SNHLY and CDR2 FYNNEI. V lost 10 bases and J 3 bases, leaving 21 bases between the germline ends. The CDR3 protein is CATDSFLKGDTGELFF. CDR3 in DNA: TGTGCCACCGACTCTTTTCTTAAGGGGGACACCGGGGAGCTGTTTTTT.